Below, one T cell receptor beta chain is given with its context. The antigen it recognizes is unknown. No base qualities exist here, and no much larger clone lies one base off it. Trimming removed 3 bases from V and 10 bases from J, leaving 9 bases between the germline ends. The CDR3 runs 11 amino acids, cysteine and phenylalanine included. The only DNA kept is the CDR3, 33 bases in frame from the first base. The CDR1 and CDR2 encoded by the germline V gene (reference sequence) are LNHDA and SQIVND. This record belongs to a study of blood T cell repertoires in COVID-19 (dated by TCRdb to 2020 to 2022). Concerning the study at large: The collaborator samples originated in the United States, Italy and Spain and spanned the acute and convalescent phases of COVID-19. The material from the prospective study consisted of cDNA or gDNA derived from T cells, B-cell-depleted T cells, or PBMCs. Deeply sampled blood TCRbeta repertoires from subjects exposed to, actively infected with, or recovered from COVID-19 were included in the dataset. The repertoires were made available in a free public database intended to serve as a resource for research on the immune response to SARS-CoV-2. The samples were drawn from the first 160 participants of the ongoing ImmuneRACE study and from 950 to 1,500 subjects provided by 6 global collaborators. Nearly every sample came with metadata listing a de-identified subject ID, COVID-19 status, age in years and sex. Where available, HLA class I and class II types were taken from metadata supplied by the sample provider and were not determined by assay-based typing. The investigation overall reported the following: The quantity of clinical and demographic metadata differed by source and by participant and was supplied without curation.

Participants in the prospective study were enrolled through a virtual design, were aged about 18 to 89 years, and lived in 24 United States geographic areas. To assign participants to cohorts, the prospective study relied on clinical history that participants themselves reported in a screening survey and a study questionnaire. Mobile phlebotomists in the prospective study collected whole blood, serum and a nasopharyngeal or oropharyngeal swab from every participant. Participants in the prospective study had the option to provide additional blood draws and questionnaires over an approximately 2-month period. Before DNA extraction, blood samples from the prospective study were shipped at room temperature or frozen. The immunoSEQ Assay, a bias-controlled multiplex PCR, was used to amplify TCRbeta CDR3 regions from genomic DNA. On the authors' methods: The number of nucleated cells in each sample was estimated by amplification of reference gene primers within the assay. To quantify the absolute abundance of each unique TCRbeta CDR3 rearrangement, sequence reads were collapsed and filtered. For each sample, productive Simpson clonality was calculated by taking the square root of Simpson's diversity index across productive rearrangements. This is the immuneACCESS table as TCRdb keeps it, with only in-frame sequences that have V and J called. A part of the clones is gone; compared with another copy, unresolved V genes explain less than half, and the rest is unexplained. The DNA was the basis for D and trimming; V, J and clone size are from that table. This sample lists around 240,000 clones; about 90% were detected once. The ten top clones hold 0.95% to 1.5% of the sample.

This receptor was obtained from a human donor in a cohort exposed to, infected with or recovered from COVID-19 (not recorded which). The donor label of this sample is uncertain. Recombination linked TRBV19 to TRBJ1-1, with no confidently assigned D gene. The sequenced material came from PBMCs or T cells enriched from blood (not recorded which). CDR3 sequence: CASSIGELAFF. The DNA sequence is TGTGCCAGTAGTATTGGGGAGTTAGCTTTCTTT.